A single T cell receptor (beta chain) is shown here with its context. The record originates from a study of blood T cell repertoires in COVID-19. Study-level information: Sample material is recorded as cDNA or gDNA derived from T cells, B-cell-depleted T cells, or PBMCs.

Original processing notes: Reference gene primer amplification gave nucleated cell count estimates. Clones were read by immunoSEQ multiplex PCR, and TCRdb kept only the in-frame ones, dropping some. The DNA gave D and trimming, while V, J and clone size come from that table. Of 270,000 or so clones in the sample, approximately 77% are singletons; the top ten hold roughly 3%. The J segment lost 3 bases and the V segment lost 4 bases, leaving 7 bases of the junction unmatched. Germline loops: CDR1 SGHKS, CDR2 YYEKEE (reference sequence). The CDR3 loop spans 16 amino acids. The rearrangement links TRBV5-5 to TRBJ1-1; 12 nucleotides line up with TRBD1. The sequence came from a woman aged 18 to 35 with acute or convalescent COVID-19. Sequenced: peripheral blood. DNA of the CDR3: TGTGCCAGCAGCCCAGGGACAGGGGGCACACACACTGAAGCTTTCTTT. Protein sequence: CASSPGTGGTHTEAFF.